This T cell receptor beta chain was identified in a study of T cell repertoires in cytomegalovirus infection. As for the study in general: Shared public TCR beta signatures pointed to both CMV infection and a matching HLA type. The study's findings and limits: Clonotype analysis showed dominance of the ex vivo response by HLA-C-restricted CMV-specific TCR beta clonotypes. Of the TCR beta families, the public ones yielded a cumulative frequency that identified carriers of CMV plus the relevant HLA.

Germline V gene sequence: CDR1 SGHDN, CDR2 FVKESK. This CDR3 is built from 12 residues. V gave up 1 base and J gave up 11 bases, with 9 bases separating them. This clonotype was counted only a few times. Its antigen is unknown. One entry per CDR3 protein, called by TCRdb with MiXCR from the reads. The data contain fewer than 550,000 distinct CDR3 sequences, approximately 25% of them singletons. Sequencing was performed on PBMCs. The chain links TRBV14 to TRBJ2-1; no definite D call. The sequence was collected from a human donor in good health (CMV status not recorded). Some clones in this sample may be carry-over from other donors' samples. The CDR3 region has the DNA TGTGCCAGCAGCCAAGTTCTAGGACAGCAGTTCTTC. As protein: CASSQVLGQQFF.